This T cell receptor beta chain was recovered during a study of shared clonotypes between healthy human individuals. CD45RO negativity and positive selection for CCR7 defined naive CD8 cells, a population that excluded terminally differentiated effector memory CD45RA+ cells. Clones were sequenced by immunoSEQ multiplex PCR, and TCRdb holds only the in-frame ones, with some missing. The sample yields about 2 million clones, less than 95% seen once. A single count supports this clone. Other DNA sequences in the sample encode the same CDR3. This CDR3 has 15 amino acids. The ends lost 1 base at V and 2 bases at J; junction bases unmatched: 0. Germline CDR1 is LNHDA and CDR2 is SQIVND (reference sequence).

The rearrangement uses TRBV19 and TRBJ2-7; 12 bases fit TRBD2. The receptor's source is a man aged 18 to 30 in good health. Source material: naive CD8+ T cells sorted from blood. The CDR3 sequence is CASSIGLAGAYEQYF. CDR3 DNA: TGTGCCAGTAGTATAGGACTAGCGGGGGCCTACGAGCAGTACTTC.